This T cell receptor beta chain was captured by sequencing in a study of shared clonotypes between healthy human individuals. Findings and caveats of the study: Shared across four donors were approximately 5% of the naive CD4 clonotypes. Some clonotypes were shared by all four sorted-subset donors, while others were not shared. The non-shared ones had lower generation probabilities than the shared ones.

Adult donors, all healthy and HIV-negative, had no recent acute infections or vaccinations. With respect to this clone: Its antigen is not known.

V dropped 2 bases and J dropped 2 bases, with 6 bases sitting between them. This CDR3 is built from 14 residues. Germline values: CDR1 SGHVS, CDR2 FNYEAQ. Profiled with immunoSEQ multiplex PCR; TCRdb holds only in-frame clones, not every one. The repertoire holds a few hundred thousand clones, with 65% as singletons. The source is a man in his thirties or forties in good health. This chain connects TRBV7-6 to TRBJ2-2; D is uncertain. Material for sequencing was memory CD4+ T cells sorted from blood. Subset denoted: CD45RA-negative fraction. The CDR3 sequence: CASSLTLNTGELFF. The CDR3 bases are TGTGCCAGCAGCTTAACCTTAAACACCGGGGAGCTGTTTTTT.